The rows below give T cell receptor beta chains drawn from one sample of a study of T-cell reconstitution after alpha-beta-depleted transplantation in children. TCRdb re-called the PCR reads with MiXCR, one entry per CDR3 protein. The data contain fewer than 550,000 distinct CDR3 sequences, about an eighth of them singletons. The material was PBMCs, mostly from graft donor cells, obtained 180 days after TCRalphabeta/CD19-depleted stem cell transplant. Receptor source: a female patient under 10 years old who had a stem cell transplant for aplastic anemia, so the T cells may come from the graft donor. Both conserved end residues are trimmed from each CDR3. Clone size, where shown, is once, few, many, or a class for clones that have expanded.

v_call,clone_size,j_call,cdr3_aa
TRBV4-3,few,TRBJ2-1,ASSQGQGQTDDEQF
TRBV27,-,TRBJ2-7,ASSSWAGTSEQY
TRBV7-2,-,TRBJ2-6,ASSLTRGANVLT
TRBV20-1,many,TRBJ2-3,SAYTTWGTDTQY
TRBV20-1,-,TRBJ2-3,SASRDIADTQY
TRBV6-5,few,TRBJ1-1,ASSYSWAGTTEAF
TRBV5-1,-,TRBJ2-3,ASSWGGASTDTQY
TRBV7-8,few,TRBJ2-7,ASSTRTSGSVSYEQY
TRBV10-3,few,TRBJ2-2,AISDGVGGNTGELF
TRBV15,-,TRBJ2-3,ATSRAVRATTDTQY
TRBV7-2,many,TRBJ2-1,ASSSRLDSYNEQF
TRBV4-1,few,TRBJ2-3,ASSQGVAGGPYTQY
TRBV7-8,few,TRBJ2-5,ASSFASGQGRETQY
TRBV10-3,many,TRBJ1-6,AIRGTGDSPLH
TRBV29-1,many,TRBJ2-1,SVWDSLRNEQF
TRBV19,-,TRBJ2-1,ASSIDLGRFNEQF
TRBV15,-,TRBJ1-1,ATSRERGPWAF
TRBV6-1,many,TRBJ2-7,ASSERRDRDYEQY
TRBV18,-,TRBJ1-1,ASSPLGIVKGKAF
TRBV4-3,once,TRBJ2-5,ASSQDPARGLQETQY
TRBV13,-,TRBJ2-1,ASSPRQGWNEQF
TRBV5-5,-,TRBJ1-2,ASSLEVAGINYGYT
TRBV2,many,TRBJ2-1,ASSGRSGRFAYNEQF
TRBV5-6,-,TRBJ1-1,ASSLGVLRLLENFQNTEAF
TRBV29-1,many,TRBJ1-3,SALSSGNTIY
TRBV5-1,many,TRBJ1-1,ASSLVDRGTEAF
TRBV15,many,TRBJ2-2,ATSRDPSGELF
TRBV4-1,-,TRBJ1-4,ASSQENARLKEKLF
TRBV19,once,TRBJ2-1,ASSITHVRQFPPYNEQF
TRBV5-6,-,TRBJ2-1,ASSPPKFLLRRYEQF
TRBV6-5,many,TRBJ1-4,ASSYGPGLGEKLF